This T cell receptor beta chain was captured in a study of cytomegalovirus exposure and HLA in healthy donors. As to this clone: The antigen is not known.

Study-level points and caveats: The records held CMV serostatus as the only immune exposure information.

Looked up from germline, CDR1 is SGHTA and CDR2 is FQGNSA. The CDR3 length is 13 residues. The germline V and J ends were trimmed by 3 bases and 6 bases, with 8 bases remaining between them. Use of 60 Vbeta and 13 Jbeta primers characterized the PCR. Method: immunoSEQ multiplex PCR; TCRdb's copy keeps in-frame clones and lacks some. The sample lists over 110,000 clones, under 90% occurring once. The chain uses TRBV7-2 and TRBJ2-2; D is unresolved. The sequence was collected from a male donor in good health and CMV-seronegative. The material sequenced was PBMCs. The CDR3 spells CASSFVFPGELFF. The DNA of the CDR3 is TGTGCCAGCAGCTTCGTTTTCCCCGGGGAGCTGTTTTTT.